A single sample gave rise to the 21 T cell receptor beta chains below, sequenced in a study of T cells after yellow fever vaccination. TCRdb analysed the 5' RACE reads with MiXCR anew, one entry per CDR3 protein. The table shows about 360,000 distinct CDR3 sequences, with 6.2% occurring only once. Sequenced material: PBMCs, taken 5 days after the yellow fever booster vaccination. The receptors derive from a man younger than 45 who received the YFV17D yellow fever vaccine.

This sequence joins TRBV5-1 and TRBJ2-1; 12 nucleotides agree with TRBD2. CDR1 and CDR2 (germline): SGHRS, YFSETQ. The CDR3 consists of 15 residues. V dropped 4 bases and J dropped 10; count of bases not matched to a gene: 9. This chain's CDR3 is CASSLGASGRGEQFF. The CDR3 nucleotides read TGCGCCAGCAGCCTTGGCGCTAGCGGGAGGGGCGAGCAGTTCTTC.

This clonotype was counted between two and nine times. The rearrangement uses TRBV10-3 and TRBJ2-5; 10 bases line up with TRBD1. The CDR3 is 18 amino acids. With V trimmed by 2 bases and J by 4 bases, 13 bases remained unmatched. Per germline, CDR1 ENHRY and CDR2 SYGVKD. CDR3 DNA: TGTGCCATCAGTGAGCGAACCCCTGGACAGGGGGGTAGAGAGACCCAGTACTTC. Translating it yields CAISERTPGQGGRETQYF.

V gene TRBV19 combines with J gene TRBJ2-1; D is unclear. The CDR3 covers 14 residues. V lost 5 bases and J 5 bases, leaving 13 bases between the germline ends. Germline values: CDR1 LNHDA, CDR2 SQIVND (reference sequence). Here the CDR3 reads CASSPTIGDNEQFF. The CDR3 DNA sequence: TGTGCCAGTAGTCCGACGATAGGAGACAATGAGCAGTTCTTC.

This clonotype was seen many times. V and J are TRBV6-5 and TRBJ2-1; 9 bases are shared with TRBD2. In germline, CDR1 is MNHEY, CDR2 SVGAGI. The junction had 10 bases not matched to a gene; V was cut back by 4 bases and J by 3 bases. The CDR3 is 17 amino acids. The chain's CDR3 is CASSSLPASGNYNEQFF. The CDR3 DNA reads TGTGCCAGCAGTTCCCTCCCCGCTAGCGGGAACTACAATGAGCAGTTCTTC.

This clonotype came up a few times. V usage is TRBV5-1 and J usage is TRBJ2-2, with TRBD1 identical over 9 bases. The length of the CDR3 is 16 residues. The V and J ends lost 4 bases and 4 bases, in that order; junction bases with no gene match: 8. The germline gives CDR1 SGHRS, CDR2 YFSETQ. For the CDR3, the DNA is TGCGCCAGCAGCGAAAGGACAGGGGCCGGCACCGGGGAGCTGTTTTTT. Translated: CASSERTGAGTGELFF.

A few counts support this clonotype. The CDR3 DNA sequence: TGCGCCAGCAGCCTCAGAACCCTTGGGAACACTGAAGCTTTCTTT. Its translation is CASSLRTLGNTEAFF. The chain uses TRBV5-1 and TRBJ1-1, with D unclear. The germline V gene has CDR1 SGHRS and CDR2 YFSETQ. The CDR3 loop spans 15 amino acids. Trimming shortened V by 4 bases and J by 1 base, and 14 bases separated the two germline ends.

This clonotype has only a few counts. In nucleotides, the CDR3 is TGTGCCAGCATCACCAGCGGGGTCAACAATGAGCAGTTCTTC. Protein sequence: CASITSGVNNEQFF. The chain links TRBV5-4 to TRBJ2-1; TRBD2 aligns across 7 bases. The CDR3 consists of 14 residues. The J segment lost 5 bases and the V segment lost 6 bases, leaving 8 bases of the junction unmatched. The V gene's germline CDR1 is SGHNT and CDR2 YYREEE (reference sequence).

This clonotype occurred a few times. V is TRBV20-1 and J is TRBJ2-7, with D perhaps TRBD2 (5 bases). This CDR3 is built from 16 residues. Between the trimmed V and J ends, which lost 0 bases and 1 base, there was a span of 16 bases. The V gene's germline CDR1 is DFQATT and CDR2 SNEGSKA (reference sequence). DNA for the CDR3: TGCAGTGCTAGAGATCGACAAAGGTCGGGGTCCTACGAGCAGTACTTC. It codes for CSARDRQRSGSYEQYF.

This chain joins TRBV7-8 and TRBJ1-6; D not resolved. The CDR3 is 13 residues long. CDR1 is SGHVS, CDR2 FQNEAQ, per germline. V lost 7 bases and J 7 bases, leaving 11 bases between the germline ends. The CDR3 protein is CASTEMSNSPLHF. CDR3 coding DNA: TGTGCCAGCACCGAGATGTCCAATTCACCCCTCCACTTT. Complete variable domain (other parts from reference TRBV7-8 and TRBJ1-6): GAGVSQSPRYKVAKRGQDVALRCDPISGHVSLFWYQQALGQGPEFLTYFQNEAQLDKSGLPSDRFFAERPEGSVSTLKIQRTQQEDSAVYLCASTEMSNSPLHFGNGTRLTVT.

The V and J genes are TRBV20-1 and TRBJ1-5, with D tentatively TRBD1 (6 bases). The CDR3 covers 15 residues. The germline V gene encodes CDR1 DFQATT and CDR2 SNEGSKA (reference sequence). The V end was cut by 0 bases, the J end by 10 bases, with 19 bases between. CDR3: CSAREERTGKGPQHF. The DNA for the CDR3 is TGCAGTGCTAGAGAAGAAAGAACAGGGAAAGGACCCCAGCATTTT.

In its sample, this clonotype was seen many times. The chain combines TRBV5-1 with TRBJ2-1; 13 bases map to TRBD2. From germline, CDR1 is SGHRS and CDR2 YFSETQ. With V trimmed by 6 bases and J by 5 bases, 5 bases remained unmatched. The CDR3 spans 15 residues. CDR3 amino acids: CASTTGTSGNNEQFF. CDR3 coding DNA: TGCGCCAGCACCACCGGGACTAGCGGGAACAATGAGCAGTTCTTC.

There are many counts of this clonotype. V gene TRBV24-1 combines with J gene TRBJ1-4; D may be TRBD1 (5 bases). The V end was cut by 9 bases, the J end by 8 bases, with 15 bases between. CDR1 is KGHDR, CDR2 SFDVKD, per germline. The CDR3 is 13 amino acids. The CDR3, as DNA: TGTGCCACCCCTAGCAGGGTATGCGAAAAACTGTTTTTT. As protein: CATPSRVCEKLFF.

This clonotype was observed a handful of times. The chain uses TRBV12-3 or TRBV12-4 and TRBJ2-7; 9 bases are a match to TRBD1. The V gene end was trimmed by 6 bases and the J gene end by 0 bases; junction bases not matched to a gene: 6. This CDR3 has 15 residues. DNA for the CDR3: TGTGCCAGCAGCCGGGACAGGGCGTTCTCCTACGAGCAGTACTTC. It translates to CASSRDRAFSYEQYF.

This clonotype was seen a few times. J is TRBJ2-7 and V is TRBV20-1; tentatively, D is TRBD2 (6 bases). Germline V gives CDR1 DFQATT, CDR2 SNEGSKA (reference sequence). CDR3 length: 15 residues. The germline V and J ends were trimmed by 0 bases and 3 bases, with 15 bases remaining between them. This chain's CDR3 is CSARDRKGGGYEQYF. DNA of the CDR3: TGCAGTGCTAGAGATCGGAAGGGAGGAGGCTACGAGCAGTACTTC.

The table lists this clonotype with many counts. The V gene is TRBV5-1, the J gene TRBJ2-5; D possibly uses TRBD1 or TRBD2 (6 bases each). Per germline, CDR1 SGHRS and CDR2 YFSETQ. The CDR3 consists of 14 residues. V lost 0 bases and J lost 5, with 11 bases in between. The CDR3 DNA reads TGCGCCAGCAGCTTGGTTGGGGGGCGTGAGACCCAGTACTTC. Its translation: CASSLVGGRETQYF. The entire variable domain, with the rest obtained from reference TRBV5-1 and TRBJ2-5, is as follows: KAGVTQTPRYLIKTRGQQVTLSCSPISGHRSVSWYQQTPGQGLQFLFEYFSETQRNKGNFPGRFSGRQFSNSRSEMNVSTLELGDSALYLCASSLVGGRETQYFGPGTRLLVL.

This clonotype was seen ten or more times. The CDR3 coding sequence is TGTGCCAGCAGTTTGTCCCGAGGAAACATTCAGTACTTC. It codes for CASSLSRGNIQYF. The chain uses TRBV12-3 or TRBV12-4 and TRBJ2-4; no reliable D call. V lost 3 bases, J lost 6 bases, and 9 bases lay in between. The CDR3 is 13 amino acids.

This clonotype appeared a few times. The CDR3 DNA reads TGCGCCAGCAGCTTCGGGACATCGAGCTCCTACAATGAGCAGTTCTTC. This encodes CASSFGTSSSYNEQFF. The V call is TRBV5-1, the J call TRBJ2-1, with D maybe TRBD1 (6 bases). V lost 2 bases and J lost 0, with 12 bases in between. The CDR3 spans 16 residues. Germline V lookup: CDR1 SGHRS, CDR2 YFSETQ.

This clonotype was found a few times. This rearrangement joins TRBV7-8 to TRBJ1-1, with a weak D call TRBD1 (5 bases). The CDR3 is 15 residues long. The V gene lost 1 base and the J gene lost 0 bases, with 9 bases spanning the gap. CDR1 is SGHVS and CDR2 is FQNEAQ in the germline V gene. The CDR3 loop is CASSLVGTVNTEAFF. CDR3 coding DNA: TGTGCCAGCAGCTTAGTCGGGACGGTGAACACTGAAGCTTTCTTT.

This clonotype was found many times. The chain employs TRBV18 and TRBJ2-7; D might be TRBD1 (5 bases). The CDR3 is 13 amino acids. Trimming shortened V by 6 bases and J by 3 bases, and 12 bases separated the two germline ends. Germline V gene data show CDR1 as KGHSH and CDR2 as LQKENI. As DNA, the CDR3 is TGTGCCAGCTCGTCAGGGCTGGACTACGAGCAGTACTTC. Translation gives CASSSGLDYEQYF.

This clonotype was counted at least ten times. The chain joins TRBV20-1 to TRBJ2-1; D is unresolved. In germline, CDR1 is DFQATT, CDR2 SNEGSKA (reference sequence). This CDR3 contains 14 residues. Trimming shortened V by 6 bases and J by 4 bases, and 16 bases separated the two germline ends. DNA of the CDR3: TGCAGTGCCCTGACCGAATTAAAGTACAATGAGCAGTTCTTC. Its translation is CSALTELKYNEQFF.

This clonotype has ten or more counts. The chain uses TRBV12-3 or TRBV12-4 and TRBJ2-1, with unresolved D. V was shortened by 3 bases and J by 8 bases, with 17 bases between the two germline ends. This CDR3 spans 15 amino acids. CDR3 sequence: CASSFELGIEDEQFF. The CDR3 nucleotides read TGTGCCAGCAGTTTTGAGCTAGGAATCGAGGATGAGCAGTTCTTC.